What follows are 32 T cell receptor beta chains derived from one specimen sequenced in a study of control samples from healthy donors and cancer patients. Assay used: immunoSEQ multiplex PCR; TCRdb lists only in-frame clones, some missing. The data contain 130,000 or so clones, just under 95% of them seen just once; the ten biggest clones take up roughly 6%. What was sequenced was blood. The receptor set was obtained from a man between 18 and 29 years old in good health.

V gene TRBV10-1 combines with J gene TRBJ1-5; possibly TRBD1 for D (5 bases). The CDR3 covers 15 residues. Germline assignment: CDR1 WNHNN and CDR2 SYGVQD (reference sequence). The V end lost 8 bases, the J end lost 3 bases, and 17 bases lay between the germline ends. The CDR3 spells CASRQHAGHNQPQHF. DNA for the CDR3: TGCGCCAGCCGACAACATGCAGGGCACAATCAGCCCCAGCATTTT.

V usage is TRBV7-9 and J usage is TRBJ2-1, with D tentatively TRBD1 (6 bases). Trimming shortened V by 3 bases and J by 2 bases, and 17 bases separated the two germline ends. Germline V gives CDR1 SEHNR, CDR2 FQNEAQ (reference sequence). The CDR3 is 17 amino acids. CDR3 in amino acids: CASSLTDRFEPYNEQFF. The CDR3 DNA reads TGTGCCAGCAGCTTGACTGACAGGTTCGAGCCCTACAATGAGCAGTTCTTC.

This clone was recorded only once. The CDR3 DNA reads TGTGCCAGCAGCTCTTCCTACGAGCAGTACTTC. It encodes CASSSSYEQYF. The chain couples TRBV9 to TRBJ2-7, with D hard to call. The CDR3 covers 11 residues. CDR1 is SGDLS and CDR2 is YYNGEE in the germline V gene. The ends were cut back, 4 bases at V and 1 base at J, with 3 bases in the middle. The whole variable domain, remainder taken from reference TRBV9 and TRBJ2-7, is DSGVTQTPKHLITATGQRVTLRCSPRSGDLSVYWYQQSLDQGLQFLIQYYNGEERAKGNILERFSAQQFPDLHSELNLSSLELGDSALYFCASSSSYEQYFGPGTRLTVT.

This clone was observed a few times. V usage is TRBV4-1 and J usage is TRBJ1-5, with 8 bases lining up with TRBD1. CDR1 and CDR2 (germline): MGHRA, YSYEKL. The CDR3 runs 15 residues. The J segment lost 1 base and the V segment lost 5 bases, leaving 4 bases of the junction unmatched. CDR3 bases: TGCGCCAGCAGCGCCGGACAGGGCAGCAATCAGCCCCAGCATTTT. Residues: CASSAGQGSNQPQHF.

The V call is TRBV3-1 (or the pseudogene TRBV3-2), the J call TRBJ1-5, with D possibly being TRBD1 (5 bases). Germline V CDR1 and CDR2: LGHDT, YNNKEL (reference sequence). Trimming removed 3 bases at V and 4 bases at J, with 10 bases between. This CDR3 contains 14 residues. The CDR3 loop is CASSHRWGNQPQHF. The CDR3 coding sequence is TGTGCCAGCAGCCATCGGTGGGGGAATCAGCCCCAGCATTTT.

The chain joins TRBV4-2 to TRBJ1-4; 9 positions match TRBD1. The length of the CDR3 is 15 residues. Germline V gene sequence: CDR1 LGHNA, CDR2 YNFKEQ. After removal of 1 base from V and 8 bases from J, the junction contained 5 bases not matched to a gene. The CDR3 sequence is CASSQGDRAEEKLFF. For the CDR3, the DNA is TGTGCCAGCAGCCAAGGGGACAGGGCAGAGGAAAAACTGTTTTTT.

This clone has only one observation. The chain employs TRBV19 and TRBJ1-6; 8 nucleotides match TRBD1. The ends lost 6 bases at V and 5 bases at J; junction bases unmatched: 3. This CDR3 is built from 14 residues. From germline, CDR1 is LNHDA and CDR2 SQIVND (reference sequence). The CDR3 DNA is TGTGCCAGTAGCCTGACAGGGGATAATTCACCCCTCCACTTT. Translation gives CASSLTGDNSPLHF.

Only a few counts were recorded for this clone. The chain couples TRBV6-1 to TRBJ1-1, with D possibly TRBD1 on 5 matching bases. Deletions cut 3 bases from V and 8 bases from J, with 13 bases between. This CDR3 has 13 residues. The germline CDR1 and CDR2 sequences are MNHNS and SASEGT. The CDR3 coding sequence is TGTGCCAGCAGTGAGACAGACCCCGAGGAAGCTTTCTTT. Translated, it gives CASSETDPEEAFF.

The chain couples TRBV2 to TRBJ1-5, with TRBD1 identical over 10 bases. The ends lost 6 bases at V and 1 base at J; junction bases unmatched: 3. The germline V gene encodes CDR1 SNHLY and CDR2 FYNNEI. This CDR3 contains 15 residues. CDR3 sequence (DNA): TGTGCCAGCAGACCGGGACAGGGGAGCAATCAGCCCCAGCATTTT. This encodes CASRPGQGSNQPQHF.

The V gene is TRBV12-5, the J gene TRBJ1-2; no clear D gene. Germline values: CDR1 LGHNT, CDR2 FRNRAP. Deletions cut 0 bases from V and 0 bases from J, with 11 bases between. The CDR3 sequence is 16 residues long. CDR3 sequence (DNA): TGTGCTAGTGGTTTGGTACCCCCGGGTCCTAACTATGGCTACACCTTC. It is translated as CASGLVPPGPNYGYTF.

The rearrangement joins TRBV9 to TRBJ2-2, with 10 positions matching TRBD2. The CDR3 consists of 17 residues. Germline V gene sequence: CDR1 SGDLS, CDR2 YYNGEE. The J segment lost 5 bases and the V segment lost 0 bases, leaving 7 bases of the junction unmatched. For the CDR3, the DNA is TGTGCCAGCAGCGTAGAGCGGGGGGGCCTAAGAACCGGGGAGCTGTTTTTT. Its translation: CASSVERGGLRTGELFF.

This clone was recorded only once. The rearrangement uses TRBV3-1 (or the pseudogene TRBV3-2) and TRBJ2-5; D is perhaps TRBD1 or TRBD2 (6 bases each). Germline V CDR1 and CDR2: LGHDT, YNNKEL (reference sequence). CDR3 size: 14 residues. With 1 base removed from V and 3 bases from J, the gap between germline ends came to 9 bases. CDR3 sequence: CASSQVEGEETQYF. CDR3 DNA sequence: TGTGCCAGCAGCCAAGTGGAGGGGGAAGAGACCCAGTACTTC.

The chain carries TRBV25-1 and TRBJ1-2, with D possibly matching TRBD1 (5 bases). The CDR3 runs 14 residues. Germline V CDR1 and CDR2: MGHDK, SYGVNS. V dropped 8 bases and J dropped 0 bases, with 13 bases sitting between them. The DNA for the CDR3 is TGTGCCAGCTCGCTGGGGGTTTCTAACTATGGCTACACCTTC. As protein: CASSLGVSNYGYTF.

The chain recombines TRBV2 with TRBJ1-5; 11 positions match TRBD1. V trimming: 6 bases; J trimming: 10 bases; junction bases outside the gene matches: 8. The CDR3 has 14 residues. Germline CDR1 reads SNHLY; CDR2 reads FYNNEI. The CDR3 DNA sequence: TGTGCCAGCAGGGGTGGACAGGGGGCAAATCCCCAGCATTTT. Translating gives CASRGGQGANPQHF.

The chain uses TRBV6-1 and TRBJ2-3, with unresolved D. The CDR3 has 14 residues. Germline CDR1 reads MNHNS; CDR2 reads SASEGT. Trimming left V 2 bases short and J 0 bases short, with 6 bases between. CDR3 loop: CASSEPPSTDTQYF. CDR3 DNA: TGTGCCAGCAGTGAACCTCCTAGCACAGATACGCAGTATTTT.

The rearrangement joins TRBV2 to TRBJ2-3; 11 bases agree with TRBD2. There are 15 residues in the CDR3. Germline loops: CDR1 SNHLY, CDR2 FYNNEI. After removal of 4 bases from V and 6 bases from J, the junction contained 6 bases not matched to a gene. CDR3 sequence (DNA): TGTGCCAGCAGTGGAGTAGCGGGGGGGCGGGATACGCAGTATTTT. Protein sequence: CASSGVAGGRDTQYF.

V is TRBV30 and J is TRBJ2-7; 8 nucleotides align to TRBD1. The V gene end was trimmed by 1 base and the J gene end by 6 bases; junction bases not matched to a gene: 5. Germline V gene lookup returns CDR1 GTSNPN and CDR2 SVGIG (reference sequence). The CDR3 totals 13 residues. CDR3 nucleotides: TGTGCCTGGAGTGGTCAGGGGGCCTTCGAGCAGTACTTC. Translation: CAWSGQGAFEQYF.

The chain combines TRBV19 with TRBJ1-6; tentatively, D is TRBD1 (6 bases). This CDR3 contains 12 residues. Trimming stripped 9 bases from V and 6 bases from J, with 9 bases between. In germline, CDR1 is LNHDA, CDR2 SQIVND (reference sequence). The CDR3 sequence is CASKGVNSPLHF. As DNA, the CDR3 is TGTGCCAGCAAGGGGGTTAATTCACCCCTCCACTTT.

V is TRBV7-9 and J is TRBJ2-5; 7 bases agree with TRBD1. With 4 bases clipped from V and 5 bases from J, the junction kept 4 bases outside the gene matches. Germline loops: CDR1 SEHNR, CDR2 FQNEAQ (reference sequence). This CDR3 spans 13 amino acids. The CDR3 region is CASSYDRDETQYF. CDR3 DNA sequence: TGTGCCAGCAGCTACGACAGGGATGAGACCCAGTACTTC.

J is TRBJ2-1 and V is TRBV24-1; D is unclear. V was shortened by 3 bases and J by 1 base, with 6 bases between the two germline ends. The CDR3 covers 14 residues. The V gene's germline CDR1 is KGHDR and CDR2 SFDVKD. The CDR3 coding sequence is TGTGCCACCAGTGATGGGCCGTCCTACAATGAGCAGTTCTTC. Its protein product is CATSDGPSYNEQFF.

This chain links TRBV2 with TRBJ2-7; TRBD1 agrees at 7 bases. V gave up 5 bases and J gave up 2 bases; unmatched junction bases: 6. The CDR3 has 14 residues. CDR1 is SNHLY and CDR2 is FYNNEI in the germline V gene. The CDR3, as DNA: TGTGCCAGCAGTAGTTCCGGGACAGCCTACGAGCAGTACTTC. Residues: CASSSSGTAYEQYF.

V gene TRBV4-1 combines with J gene TRBJ2-5; 8 bases line up with TRBD2. This CDR3 has 17 residues. Looked up from germline, CDR1 is MGHRA and CDR2 is YSYEKL. V shed 6 bases and J 2 bases; nucleotides not matched to a gene: 14. Here the CDR3 DNA reads TGCGCCAGCAGGGAGAAGCGAGACGCGGGGGGACAAGAGACCCAGTACTTC. Translated: CASREKRDAGGQETQYF.

The CDR3 bases are TGCGCCAGCAGCCAAAATTGGCAGAGCAATCAGCCCCAGCATTTT. It codes for CASSQNWQSNQPQHF. V and J are TRBV4-1 and TRBJ1-5; D is uncertain. V lost 2 bases, J lost 1 base, and 9 bases lay in between. This CDR3 spans 15 amino acids. Per the germline V gene, CDR1 is MGHRA and CDR2 is YSYEKL.

The gene calls are TRBV19 and TRBJ1-5; no firm D call. The CDR3 runs 15 residues. In germline, CDR1 is LNHDA, CDR2 SQIVND (reference sequence). Trimming took 3 bases from V and 5 from J, leaving 14 bases between them. The CDR3 sequence is CASSIDSRYHQPQHF. The CDR3 DNA reads TGTGCCAGTAGTATTGATAGCAGATATCATCAGCCCCAGCATTTT.

The J gene is TRBJ2-1, the V gene TRBV18; D is uncertain. The CDR3 has 15 amino acids. The V end was cut by 0 bases, the J end by 7 bases, with 13 bases between. In germline, CDR1 is KGHSH, CDR2 LQKENI. CDR3 coding DNA: TGTGCCAGCTCACCACCGGAACGGACCAAGAATGAGCAGTTCTTC. Protein sequence: CASSPPERTKNEQFF.

This clone was seen only once. The genes are TRBV4-2 and TRBJ2-5; maybe TRBD2 (6 bases). V dropped 0 bases and J dropped 3 bases, with 20 bases sitting between them. CDR1 is LGHNA and CDR2 is YNFKEQ in the germline V gene. The CDR3 extends over 18 amino acids. CDR3 coding DNA: TGTGCCAGCAGCCAAGATCCAGGGACTTGGGAAGTTAAAGAGACCCAGTACTTC. It codes for CASSQDPGTWEVKETQYF.

This clone was seen a single time. This rearrangement joins TRBV5-6 to TRBJ2-7; D may match TRBD1 or TRBD2 (5 bases each). V dropped 4 bases and J dropped 5 bases, with 22 bases sitting between them. This CDR3 has 16 residues. Germline CDR1 reads SGHDT; CDR2 reads YYEEEE. For the CDR3, the DNA is TGTGCCAGCAGCCCCACTTGGGACGGACCCCCTCACGAGCAGTACTTC. Protein product: CASSPTWDGPPHEQYF.

The J gene is TRBJ2-7, the V gene TRBV5-6; D is unclear. V shed 1 base and J shed 5 bases, with 10 bases lying between them. Germline V gene lookup returns CDR1 SGHDT and CDR2 YYEEEE. The CDR3 spans 13 residues. This CDR3 is CASSLPAPDEQYF. The CDR3 DNA is TGTGCCAGCAGCTTGCCAGCGCCAGACGAGCAGTACTTC.

The chain carries TRBV11-2 and TRBJ2-1; 9 bases agree with TRBD1. CDR3 length: 14 amino acids. The germline CDR1 and CDR2 sequences are SGHAT and FQNNGV. Trimming at V came to 5 bases and at J to 8 bases, leaving 7 bases not matched to a gene. The CDR3 loop reads CASSQGQGFYEQFF. The DNA of the CDR3 is TGTGCCAGCAGCCAGGGACAGGGATTCTATGAGCAGTTCTTC.

The V and J genes are TRBV19 and TRBJ1-6; perhaps TRBD1 as D (5 bases). The V gene's germline CDR1 is LNHDA and CDR2 SQIVND (reference sequence). Between the trimmed V and J ends, which lost 3 bases and 7 bases, there was a span of 16 bases. The CDR3 extends over 16 amino acids. CDR3: CASSIYFPGPNSPLHF. CDR3 nucleotide sequence: TGTGCCAGTAGTATTTACTTCCCGGGACCGAATTCACCCCTCCACTTT. Together with reference TRBV19 and TRBJ1-6, the CDR3 gives the full variable domain: DGGITQSPKYLFRKEGQNVTLSCEQNLNHDAMYWYRQDPGQGLRLIYYSQIVNDFQKGDIAEGYSVSREKKESFPLTVTSAQKNPTAFYLCASSIYFPGPNSPLHFGNGTRLTVT.

The rearrangement uses TRBV6-6 and TRBJ2-5, with 7 bases lining up with TRBD2. CDR1 and CDR2 from the germline V gene are MNHNY and SVGAGI (reference sequence). This CDR3 region has 14 residues. With V trimmed by 7 bases and J by 0 bases, 5 bases remained unmatched. In DNA form, the CDR3 reads TGTGCCAGCATTAGAGCGGGGTACCAAGAGACCCAGTACTTC. Residues: CASIRAGYQETQYF.

The V call is TRBV9, the J call TRBJ2-1, with D uncertain. In germline, CDR1 is SGDLS, CDR2 YYNGEE. The CDR3 is 15 residues long. The V and J ends lost 0 bases and 4 bases respectively, with 11 bases between them. CDR3 coding DNA: TGTGCCAGCAGCGTAGTCACGGGCGTTTACAATGAGCAGTTCTTC. This translates into CASSVVTGVYNEQFF.